Presented here are 17 T cell receptor beta chains from one specimen sequenced in a study of blood T cell repertoires in COVID-19. Clones were sequenced by immunoSEQ multiplex PCR, and TCRdb holds only the in-frame ones, with some missing. The table records approximately 79,000 clones, roughly 82% of them present only once. What was sequenced was peripheral blood. The receptors stem from a woman aged 45-60 years with acute or convalescent COVID-19.

The rearrangement uses TRBV19 and TRBJ1-1; TRBD1 matches at 7 bases. V gave up 4 bases and J gave up 0 bases; unmatched junction bases: 5. The germline CDR1 and CDR2 sequences are LNHDA and SQIVND (reference sequence). The CDR3 contains 15 residues. The CDR3 nucleotides read TGTGCCAGTAGTAAAGGGACAGTTTTGAACACTGAAGCTTTCTTT. It is translated as CASSKGTVLNTEAFF.

The chain links TRBV11-2 to TRBJ1-1; possible D gene TRBD1, 5 bases. The CDR3 length is 16 residues. Germline-derived CDR1 and CDR2 are SGHAT and FQNNGV. The germline V and J ends were trimmed by 5 bases and 5 bases, with 21 bases remaining between them. The CDR3, as DNA: TGTGCCAGCAGCCCGGCCGGGACTCAGGGAGGGACTGAAGCTTTCTTT. Encoded protein: CASSPAGTQGGTEAFF.

The chain has TRBV24-1 and TRBJ2-3; 7 bases align to TRBD1. Per the germline V gene, CDR1 is KGHDR and CDR2 is SFDVKD. The trim removed 9 bases at V and 5 bases at J, leaving 1 base unmatched. The CDR3 has 11 amino acids. CDR3 in amino acids: CATRQGDTQYF. CDR3 bases: TGTGCCACCCGACAGGGAGATACGCAGTATTTT.

The V and J genes are TRBV30 and TRBJ2-1; 7 bases map to TRBD1. Germline loops: CDR1 GTSNPN, CDR2 SVGIG (reference sequence). Trimming took 5 bases from V and 4 from J; bases not matched to a gene: 5. This CDR3 has 13 residues. CDR3 loop: CAWAKGQYNEQFF. The CDR3, as DNA: TGTGCCTGGGCCAAGGGACAGTACAATGAGCAGTTCTTC.

The J gene is TRBJ1-2, the V gene TRBV19, with a tentative D call TRBD1 (6 bases). This CDR3 contains 14 residues. From germline, CDR1 is LNHDA and CDR2 SQIVND (reference sequence). The ends were cut back, 5 bases at V and 7 bases at J, with 17 bases in the middle. CDR3 amino acids: CASSPQAGGGGYTF. In DNA, the CDR3 is TGTGCCAGTAGTCCGCAGGCGGGGGGCGGTGGCTACACCTTC. Drawing the rest from reference TRBV19 and TRBJ1-2, the complete variable domain is DGGITQSPKYLFRKEGQNVTLSCEQNLNHDAMYWYRQDPGQGLRLIYYSQIVNDFQKGDIAEGYSVSREKKESFPLTVTSAQKNPTAFYLCASSPQAGGGGYTFGSGTRLTVV.

This clone turned up a few times. The CDR3 DNA is TGTGCCAGCAGCCCTCGCTTGGGCTTGGACTATGGCTACACCTTC. Amino acid sequence: CASSPRLGLDYGYTF. J is TRBJ1-2 and V is TRBV9; no firm D call. V was clipped by 4 bases and J by 3 bases, with 16 bases between them. The length of the CDR3 is 15 residues. Germline V gene data show CDR1 as SGDLS and CDR2 as YYNGEE.

The J gene is TRBJ1-1, the V gene TRBV4-3, with a possible D match to TRBD1 (5 bases). The ends were cut back, 1 base at V and 1 base at J, with 10 bases in the middle. This CDR3 is 15 amino acids long. Germline CDR1 LGHNA, CDR2 YSLEER. CDR3 in DNA: TGCGCCAGCAGCCAAGTAGCGGGGGGGAACACTGAAGCTTTCTTT. Its translation: CASSQVAGGNTEAFF.

V usage is TRBV7-2 and J usage is TRBJ1-2, with D unclear. The CDR3 sequence is 14 residues long. The V gene lost 1 base and the J gene lost 2 bases, with 8 bases spanning the gap. From germline, CDR1 is SGHTA and CDR2 FQGNSA. CDR3 in amino acids: CASSLGLSNYGYTF. The CDR3 DNA reads as TGTGCCAGCAGCTTAGGACTATCAAACTATGGCTACACCTTC.

This clone appeared a single time. The rearrangement uses TRBV5-4 and TRBJ2-4; a possible D gene is TRBD1 (6 bases). Germline V gene lookup returns CDR1 SGHNT and CDR2 YYREEE (reference sequence). This CDR3 region has 14 residues. The ends were cut back, 2 bases at V and 6 bases at J, with 12 bases in the middle. CDR3 amino acids: CASSLPGASNIQYF. The DNA for the CDR3 is TGTGCCAGCAGCTTACCAGGGGCGTCAAACATTCAGTACTTC.

The chain is built from TRBV19 and TRBJ1-1; D gene unclear. Trimming removed 5 bases from V and 5 bases from J, with 18 bases in between. Per germline, CDR1 LNHDA and CDR2 SQIVND (reference sequence). The CDR3 has 15 amino acids. The CDR3 DNA is TGTGCCAGTAGTCCCCTCGTGGTCTCGAGTACTGAAGCTTTCTTT. It encodes CASSPLVVSSTEAFF.

The J gene is TRBJ2-7, the V gene TRBV6-5, with 14 bases aligning to TRBD2. Trimming removed 6 bases from V and 7 bases from J; junction bases left unmatched: 8. Germline loops: CDR1 MNHEY, CDR2 SVGAGI. The CDR3 covers 15 residues. The CDR3 DNA is TGTGCCAGCAGCCGACTAGCGGGAGGGCCGGTAGAGCAGTACTTC. Translation: CASSRLAGGPVEQYF.

The chain has TRBV5-5 and TRBJ1-4; no reliable D call. This CDR3 has 15 residues. Germline V gene lookup returns CDR1 SGHKS and CDR2 YYEKEE (reference sequence). V lost 0 bases, J lost 8 bases, and 14 bases lay in between. The CDR3 bases are TGTGCCAGCAGCTTGGGAATTGCGAGTAGAGAAAAACTGTTTTTT. The encoded protein is CASSLGIASREKLFF. Full variable domain (missing parts from reference TRBV5-5 and TRBJ1-4): DAGVTQSPTHLIKTRGQQVTLRCSPISGHKSVSWYQQVLGQGPQFIFQYYEKEERGRGNFPDRFSARQFPNYSSELNVNALLLGDSALYLCASSLGIASREKLFFGSGTQLSVL.

There are a few counts of this clone. The CDR3: CASSPQYGDQPQHF. The DNA of the CDR3 is TGTGCCAGCTCACCCCAATACGGGGATCAGCCCCAGCATTTT. The gene calls are TRBV18 and TRBJ1-5; D is undetermined. The CDR3 contains 14 residues. Germline lookup yields CDR1 KGHSH and CDR2 LQKENI. Trimming left V 3 bases short and J 5 bases short, with 11 bases between.

This clone has just a few counts. The chain links TRBV7-8 to TRBJ1-5, with D possibly matching TRBD1 (5 bases). The CDR3 spans 13 residues. Germline CDR1 is SGHVS and CDR2 is FQNEAQ. Deletions cut 6 bases from V and 11 bases from J, with 17 bases between. CDR3 in amino acids: CASRLTQGAAQHF. The CDR3 coding sequence is TGTGCCAGCAGATTAACCCAGGGCGCGGCCCAGCATTTT.

The CDR3 coding sequence is TGTGCCAGCAGCAACAGGGGGGACTATGGCTACACCTTC. Its translation: CASSNRGDYGYTF. The gene calls are TRBV7-9 and TRBJ1-2; TRBD1 matches at 8 bases. The CDR3 loop spans 13 amino acids. V lost 5 bases and J lost 3; bases outside the gene matches: 2. The V gene's germline CDR1 is SEHNR and CDR2 FQNEAQ (reference sequence).

This clone turned up a few times. The chain links TRBV7-8 to TRBJ1-2, with D perhaps matching TRBD1 (5 bases). The CDR3 extends over 14 amino acids. CDR1 and CDR2 from the germline V gene are SGHVS and FQNEAQ. With 7 bases removed from V and 4 bases from J, the gap between germline ends came to 16 bases. CDR3 sequence: CASTFRDSSYGYTF. The CDR3 nucleotides are TGTGCCAGCACCTTTAGGGACTCCTCCTATGGCTACACCTTC.

This chain connects TRBV13 to TRBJ2-2; TRBD2 agrees at 8 bases. This CDR3 comprises 16 residues. J gave up 6 bases and V 2 bases, and 8 bases lay outside the gene matches. CDR1 and CDR2 (germline): PRHDT, FYEKMQ (reference sequence). The CDR3 DNA reads as TGTGCCAGCAGCTTATCATCCGGGAGGGGGGCCGGGGAGCTGTTTTTT. Translating gives CASSLSSGRGAGELFF.